Sequencing of this T cell receptor (beta chain) was carried out in a study of T cell responses to AZD1222 COVID-19 vaccine. The germline V gene encodes CDR1 SGHTA and CDR2 FQGNSA. This CDR3 region has 15 residues. Deletions cut 1 base from V and 0 bases from J, with 10 bases between. On this clone itself: What it binds is unknown.

Regarding the study as a whole: Unmutated variant regions are reportedly targeted by nearly half of spike-specific TCRs. A mostly white British donor set with more females was recruited, and clonal diversity was possibly underestimated. All repertoire sampling was performed exclusively after the peak T cell response. Seropositive at baseline were only a handful of AZD1222 recipients.

Method: immunoSEQ multiplex PCR; TCRdb's copy keeps in-frame clones and lacks some. Among about 150,000 clones listed, about 93% were seen once. The source is an adult in good health. This chain connects TRBV7-2 to TRBJ2-7; D not certain. The specimen was peripheral blood, collected on day 0 of AZD1222 vaccination. This CDR3 is CASSLVPFTSYEQYF. The DNA for the CDR3 is TGTGCCAGCAGCTTAGTTCCCTTCACCTCCTACGAGCAGTACTTC.